One T cell receptor (beta chain) is described in this entry. Its antigen is not yet known. Per-base quality was not reported, and no clone a single base away is much larger than it. This record comes from a study of control samples from healthy donors and cancer patients (dated by TCRdb to 2019 to 2021). Library construction relied on the immunoSEQ multiplex PCR assay. The source is immuneACCESS, and TCRdb retained only in-frame sequences with V and J called. Part of the clones is not carried over; for the studies checked, unresolved V genes explain less than half of this, and the remainder is unexplained. Recorded for this sample are some 250,000 clones; 82% of them occurred a single time. Of the sample, 10% to 15% is held by the ten largest clones. V gives up 0 bases and J gives up 2 bases, and the segment between their germline ends measures 9 bases. The CDR3 has 15 amino acids, counting the end cysteine and phenylalanine. CDR3 DNA is the only sequence kept; it has 45 bases, read in frame from the first base. The germline V gene supplies CDR1 SGDLS and CDR2 YYNGEE.

Recombination joined TRBV9 with TRBJ2-1; the D gene is possibly TRBD1 or TRBD2, with 6 bases matching each. The clonotype was recovered from a woman aged 55 to 70 with lung cancer. The sequenced sample was PBMCs. The DNA sequence is as follows: TGTGCCAGCAGCGTAGGGGGGGACACCTACAATGAGCAGTTCTTC. This sequence encodes CASSVGGDTYNEQFF.